The 28 T cell receptor beta chains presented below share a single source sample, sequenced in a study of brain metastases from non-small cell lung cancer (dated by TCRdb to the late 2010s). The method was the immunoSEQ multiplex PCR assay. In TCRdb, the immuneACCESS table is reduced to in-frame sequences with V and J assigned. These tables do not hold every clone; where another copy was compared, an unresolved V gene accounts for under half, and the others remain unexplained. Present in this sample are fewer than 9,500 clones, 70% to 90% of which were seen just once. The top ten hold approximately 4% of the sample. The sequencing sample was made of primary lung tumor tissue. The sample's cell subset or site, from its label and the paper: primary lung tumor paired with brain metastasis. These receptor sequences come from a donor older than 35 with non-small cell lung cancer.

This chain joins TRBV5-6 and TRBJ2-7; D not resolved. Trimming cost V 0 bases and J 4 bases, with 8 bases left between them. The germline gives CDR1 SGHDT, CDR2 YYEEEE. The CDR3 consists of 13 residues. DNA for the CDR3: TGTGCCAGCAGCTTGGTTGGGGAATACGAGCAGTACTTC. Translation gives CASSLVGEYEQYF.

A single count supports this clone. This rearrangement joins TRBV4-3 to TRBJ2-1, with a tentative D call TRBD2 (5 bases). Trimming left V 4 bases short and J 8 bases short, with 15 bases between. Germline CDR1 is LGHNA and CDR2 is YSLEER. This CDR3 has 14 amino acids. This chain's CDR3 is CASSPYLVGDEQFF. In nucleotides, the CDR3 is TGCGCCAGCAGCCCCTACCTTGTCGGGGATGAGCAGTTCTTC.

The chain employs TRBV4-3 and TRBJ2-4; 8 bases match TRBD2. The CDR3 length is 14 residues. The V segment lost 3 bases and the J segment 9 bases; nucleotides outside the gene matches: 7. Per germline, CDR1 LGHNA and CDR2 YSLEER. The CDR3 DNA reads as TGCGCCAGCAGCCAGGGACTAGGAGGAGGCATTCAGTACTTC. Translation: CASSQGLGGGIQYF.

This clone was picked up a small number of times. This chain links TRBV7-9 with TRBJ2-2; D unresolved. Germline CDR1 reads SEHNR; CDR2 reads FQNEAQ (reference sequence). V was shortened by 1 base and J by 7 bases, with 7 bases between the two germline ends. The CDR3 extends over 13 amino acids. The CDR3 nucleotides read TGTGCCAGCAGCTTAGTTTTGAGCGGGGAGCTGTTTTTT. This sequence encodes CASSLVLSGELFF.

CDR3 in amino acids: CASTDRSSGANVLTF. For the CDR3, the DNA is TGTGCCAGCACAGACAGAAGCTCTGGGGCCAACGTCCTGACTTTC. V gene TRBV19 combines with J gene TRBJ2-6; the D gene is possibly TRBD1 (5 bases). V gave up 9 bases and J gave up 0 bases, with 12 bases separating them. This CDR3 has 15 residues. Germline V CDR1 and CDR2: LNHDA, SQIVND (reference sequence).

The chain carries TRBV19 and TRBJ2-4, with TRBD1 as a possible D gene (6 bases). The CDR3 spans 15 residues. Per germline, CDR1 LNHDA and CDR2 SQIVND (reference sequence). Trimming removed 5 bases at V and 0 bases at J, with 11 bases between. This CDR3 is CASSRQESAKNIQYF. The CDR3 nucleotides read TGTGCCAGTAGTCGACAGGAATCAGCCAAAAACATTCAGTACTTC.

This sequence joins TRBV9 and TRBJ2-1, with TRBD2 matching over 12 bases. Trimming removed 3 bases from V and 0 bases from J; junction bases left unmatched: 7. The CDR3 runs to 18 residues. Germline loops: CDR1 SGDLS, CDR2 YYNGEE. In nucleotides, the CDR3 is TGTGCCAGCAGCGGGGGGACTAGCGGGCGGAGCTCCTACAATGAGCAGTTCTTC. Residues: CASSGGTSGRSSYNEQFF.

CDR3: CAWDRGVNMQYF. DNA for the CDR3: TGTGCCTGGGACAGGGGTGTAAATATGCAGTATTTT. The V and J genes are TRBV30 and TRBJ2-3; 8 positions agree with TRBD1. The CDR3 has 12 amino acids. V was pared by 5 bases and J by 11 bases, with 9 bases of the junction left unmatched. Germline CDR1 is GTSNPN and CDR2 is SVGIG (reference sequence).

In its sample, this clone was seen a few times. The V and J genes are TRBV7-2 and TRBJ2-7; 9 bases agree with TRBD1. CDR1 is SGHTA and CDR2 is FQGNSA in the germline V gene. The CDR3 consists of 15 residues. V lost 5 bases and J lost 6; bases outside the gene matches: 11. DNA of the CDR3: TGTGCCAGCAGCAGGGACAGGGCCTATCTTCGCGAGCAGTACTTC. This translates into CASSRDRAYLREQYF.

DNA for the CDR3: TGTGCCAGCAGATACAGGGAGGACACTGAAGCTTTCTTT. This codes for CASRYREDTEAFF. This chain joins TRBV6-5 and TRBJ1-1, with D tentatively TRBD1 (6 bases). CDR3 size: 13 residues. The germline gives CDR1 MNHEY, CDR2 SVGAGI. The V end was cut by 6 bases, the J end by 3 bases, with 11 bases between.

The gene calls are TRBV4-1 and TRBJ1-5, with no clear D. The germline gives CDR1 MGHRA, CDR2 YSYEKL. CDR3 length: 16 amino acids. V was trimmed by 0 bases and J by 4 bases, leaving 13 bases between them. In DNA form, the CDR3 reads TGCGCCAGCAGCCAAGACCAGGCCCAAGGGAATCAGCCCCAGCATTTT. This sequence encodes CASSQDQAQGNQPQHF.

This clone was seen more than once but under ten times. The rearrangement joins TRBV27 to TRBJ1-1, with TRBD1 as a possible D gene (6 bases). V was pared by 3 bases and J by 4 bases, with 9 bases between. CDR1 and CDR2 (germline): MNHEY, SMNVEV (reference sequence). The CDR3 extends over 13 amino acids. In DNA form, the CDR3 reads TGTGCCAGCAGTTTTGGGGGCGGCACTGAAGCTTTCTTT. It codes for CASSFGGGTEAFF.

The rearrangement links TRBV30 to TRBJ2-6; a weak D match, TRBD2 (6 bases). Germline assignment: CDR1 GTSNPN and CDR2 SVGIG (reference sequence). This CDR3 spans 18 amino acids. Trimming pared 5 bases from V and 3 bases from J, leaving 23 bases between. The CDR3, as DNA: TGTGCCTGGTCTCGGTTGCGGGGAACTGGGGGTGGGGCCAACGTCCTGACTTTC. This translates into CAWSRLRGTGGGANVLTF.

This chain joins TRBV29-1 and TRBJ2-3, with 7 bases lining up with TRBD2. This CDR3 comprises 13 residues. Germline loops: CDR1 SQVTM, CDR2 ANQGSEA. Unmatched junction bases numbered 1, after V lost 3 bases and J lost 1 base. This CDR3 is CSVDAGGTDTQYF. The CDR3 DNA reads as TGCAGCGTTGATGCGGGGGGCACAGATACGCAGTATTTT.

This clone was observed a few times. This specimen includes other DNA sequences encoding the same CDR3. The chain recombines TRBV15 with TRBJ1-2; D is possibly TRBD1 (5 bases). Germline V lookup: CDR1 LNHNV, CDR2 YYDKDF (reference sequence). This CDR3 is built from 14 residues. The germline V and J ends were trimmed by 0 bases and 3 bases, with 8 bases remaining between them. CDR3 amino acids: CATSREGVDYGYTF. The CDR3 region has the DNA TGTGCCACCAGCAGAGAGGGGGTTGACTATGGCTACACCTTC.

This clone was seen once. V is TRBV19 and J is TRBJ1-5, with TRBD1 identical over 8 bases. The CDR3 runs to 16 residues. Germline lookup yields CDR1 LNHDA and CDR2 SQIVND (reference sequence). Losses at the gene ends were 10 bases for V and 3 bases for J; bases not matched to a gene: 14. CDR3 nucleotides: TGTGCCACCGCTGACAGGGGCGGGGGAAACAATCAGCCCCAGCATTTT. Translation gives CATADRGGGNNQPQHF.

The rearrangement links TRBV20-1 to TRBJ2-1; weak D call: TRBD2 (7 bases). Germline V gene lookup returns CDR1 DFQATT and CDR2 SNEGSKA (reference sequence). The CDR3 extends over 11 amino acids. Trimming took off 6 bases at V and 10 bases at J, with 13 bases between the two ends. CDR3 protein: CSAGGHVEQFF. The CDR3 DNA is TGCAGTGCGGGGGGGCACGTGGAGCAGTTCTTC.

The J gene is TRBJ1-1, the V gene TRBV6-6; D may be TRBD1 (5 bases). Looked up from germline, CDR1 is MNHNY and CDR2 is SVGAGI (reference sequence). V was pared by 6 bases and J by 5 bases, with 13 bases between. CDR3 size: 13 residues. The CDR3 here is CASSSGGVTEAFF. In nucleotides, the CDR3 is TGTGCCAGCAGCTCCGGAGGGGTAACTGAAGCTTTCTTT.

The gene calls are TRBV15 and TRBJ1-4, with D possibly being TRBD1 (6 bases). CDR1 and CDR2 (germline): LNHNV, YYDKDF (reference sequence). CDR3 length: 15 amino acids. Trimming took off 5 bases at V and 5 bases at J, with 15 bases between the two ends. The CDR3 DNA sequence: TGTGCCACCAGCGTAGGGGGGAGGGAAAATGAAAAACTGTTTTTT. This encodes CATSVGGRENEKLFF. Variable domain in full (rest from reference TRBV15 and TRBJ1-4): DAMVIQNPRYQVTQFGKPVTLSCSQTLNHNVMYWYQQKSSQAPKLLFHYYDKDFNNEADTPDNFQSRRPNTSFCFLDIRSPGLGDTAMYLCATSVGGRENEKLFFGSGTQLSVL.

V gene TRBV5-5 combines with J gene TRBJ2-7, with 7 positions matching TRBD1. This CDR3 is built from 15 residues. Germline V gene lookup returns CDR1 SGHKS and CDR2 YYEKEE (reference sequence). V trimming: 2 bases; J trimming: 2 bases; junction bases outside the gene matches: 7. CDR3 residues: CASSFLPGQPYEQYF. As DNA, the CDR3 is TGTGCCAGCAGCTTTCTCCCGGGACAGCCCTACGAGCAGTACTTC.

V usage is TRBV11-1 and J usage is TRBJ2-5; 9 bases fit TRBD2. Trimming removed 1 base from V and 9 bases from J; junction bases left unmatched: 6. Germline V gene data show CDR1 as SGHAT and CDR2 as FQDESV (reference sequence). This CDR3 has 14 residues. CDR3 in DNA: TGTGCCAGCAGCTTAGTGGTAGCGGGGGAGGCCCAGTACTTC. It is translated as CASSLVVAGEAQYF.

This clone was observed a handful of times. V and J are TRBV16 and TRBJ2-7; no firm D call. With 7 bases removed from V and 4 bases from J, the gap between germline ends came to 11 bases. The germline CDR1 and CDR2 sequences are KGHSY and FQNENV. The CDR3 sequence is 12 residues long. CDR3 nucleotides: TGTGCCAGCACCGATCTGGGGTACGAGCAGTACTTC. This codes for CASTDLGYEQYF. Drawing the rest from reference TRBV16 and TRBJ2-7, the complete variable domain is GEEVAQTPKHLVRGEGQKAKLYCAPIKGHSYVFWYQQVLKNEFKFLISFQNENVFDETGMPKERFSAKCLPNSPCSLEIQATKLEDSAVYFCASTDLGYEQYFGPGTRLTVT.

The chain is built from TRBV7-2 and TRBJ1-1; D uncertain. The CDR3 runs to 14 residues. The V and J ends lost 0 bases and 1 base respectively, with 6 bases between them. Germline CDR1 SGHTA, CDR2 FQGNSA. The CDR3: CASSLAQTNTEAFF. As DNA, the CDR3 is TGTGCCAGCAGCTTAGCCCAGACGAACACTGAAGCTTTCTTT.

The gene calls are TRBV5-1 and TRBJ1-1; D unclear. The V end was cut by 5 bases, the J end by 0 bases, with 14 bases between. The germline V gene encodes CDR1 SGHRS and CDR2 YFSETQ. CDR3 size: 15 residues. This CDR3 reads CASSQNWGMNTEAFF. The CDR3 DNA is TGCGCCAGCAGTCAGAACTGGGGAATGAACACTGAAGCTTTCTTT.

This clone was counted between two and nine times. The chain combines TRBV7-8 with TRBJ1-4; D unclear. V was pared by 5 bases and J by 0 bases, with 19 bases between. The CDR3 length is 18 residues. Germline CDR1 and CDR2: SGHVS and FQNEAQ. CDR3 region: CASSETWSRSATNEKLFF. DNA of the CDR3: TGTGCCAGCAGCGAGACATGGTCCCGGTCTGCAACTAATGAAAAACTGTTTTTT. The complete variable domain, with remaining parts taken from reference TRBV7-8 and TRBJ1-4, reads GAGVSQSPRYKVAKRGQDVALRCDPISGHVSLFWYQQALGQGPEFLTYFQNEAQLDKSGLPSDRFFAERPEGSVSTLKIQRTQQEDSAVYLCASSETWSRSATNEKLFFGSGTQLSVL.

The chain couples TRBV2 to TRBJ1-5; D is possibly TRBD1 (5 bases). Trimming cost V 1 base and J 0 bases, with 10 bases left between them. The germline V gene has CDR1 SNHLY and CDR2 FYNNEI. This CDR3 contains 16 residues. DNA for the CDR3: TGTGCCAGCAGTGAAGACGGGGCATATAGCAATCAGCCCCAGCATTTT. Translation gives CASSEDGAYSNQPQHF.

The chain has TRBV5-6 and TRBJ1-5; TRBD1 is a possible D gene (6 bases). V was shortened by 2 bases and J by 5 bases, with 11 bases between the two germline ends. The CDR3 contains 14 residues. Germline V CDR1 and CDR2: SGHDT, YYEEEE. The CDR3 DNA sequence: TGTGCCAGCAGCTTACAGGGTGGGGATCAGCCCCAGCATTTT. This codes for CASSLQGGDQPQHF.

V and J are TRBV15 and TRBJ1-5; D gene unclear. Germline V lookup: CDR1 LNHNV, CDR2 YYDKDF (reference sequence). The CDR3 has 14 residues. V was cut by 0 bases and J by 7 bases, with 10 bases left in between. This chain's CDR3 is CATSRDQSGQPQHF. The DNA of the CDR3 is TGTGCCACCAGCAGAGATCAATCTGGGCAGCCCCAGCATTTT.